Presented here are 3 T cell receptor beta chains from one specimen sequenced in a study of T cell responses to AZD1222 COVID-19 vaccine. Data came from immunoSEQ multiplex PCR; TCRdb stores just in-frame clones and leaves some out. This sample has approximately 150,000 clones, with roughly 91% found just once. Sequencing used peripheral blood, obtained 28 days after the second AZD1222 dose. The receptors shown here come from an adult who received the AZD1222 COVID-19 vaccine.

CDR3 protein: CASSTREYNEQFF. The CDR3 bases are TGTGCCAGCAGTACTAGAGAGTACAATGAGCAGTTCTTC. This chain connects TRBV6-4 to TRBJ2-1; a possible D gene is TRBD2 (5 bases). V was shortened by 5 bases and J by 4 bases, with 9 bases between the two germline ends. The CDR3 has 13 residues. From germline, CDR1 is MRHNA and CDR2 SNTAGT.

The rearrangement joins TRBV30 to TRBJ1-5, with 12 bases fitting TRBD1. V lost 1 base and J lost 2; bases outside the gene matches: 12. Germline V CDR1 and CDR2: GTSNPN, SVGIG (reference sequence). The CDR3 sequence is 19 residues long. Here the CDR3 DNA reads TGTGCCTGGAGTGGAAGGGACAGGGGGCTGGTTCATGGCAATCAGCCCCAGCATTTT. Its protein is CAWSGRDRGLVHGNQPQHF. Using reference TRBV30 and TRBJ1-5 for the parts outside the CDR3, the full variable domain is SQTIHQWPATLVQPVGSPLSLECTVEGTSNPNLYWYRQAAGRGLQLLFYSVGIGQISSEVPQNLSASRPQDRQFILSSKKLLLSDSGFYLCAWSGRDRGLVHGNQPQHFGDGTRLSIL.

This sequence joins TRBV10-3 and TRBJ1-6, with D tentatively TRBD1 (5 bases). V was shortened by 7 bases and J by 7 bases, with 11 bases between the two germline ends. Germline V gene lookup returns CDR1 ENHRY and CDR2 SYGVKD. This CDR3 contains 13 residues. CDR3 region: CAITGTPNSPLHF. In DNA form, the CDR3 reads TGTGCCATCACTGGGACCCCCAATTCACCCCTCCACTTT.